The 18 T cell receptor beta chains listed next were all sequenced from one sample in a study of blood T cell repertoires in COVID-19. Data came from immunoSEQ multiplex PCR; TCRdb stores just in-frame clones and leaves some out. Altogether about 89,000 clones are present, 75% to 80% being singletons, with the ten largest covering about 6%. Sequenced sample: peripheral blood. The receptors come from a man in his 70s with COVID-19, enrolled during active disease.

The gene calls are TRBV18 and TRBJ1-5; D might be TRBD1 (5 bases). This CDR3 spans 14 amino acids. The V end was cut by 3 bases, the J end by 7 bases, with 13 bases between. Germline V gives CDR1 KGHSH, CDR2 LQKENI. DNA for the CDR3: TGTGCCAGCTCACCCCCCGGGGGGAACCAGCCCCAGCATTTT. Its protein product is CASSPPGGNQPQHF.

The J gene is TRBJ2-1, the V gene TRBV11-1; 10 bases are shared with TRBD2. The CDR3 has 15 amino acids. With V trimmed by 8 bases and J by 8 bases, 12 bases remained unmatched. Per the germline V gene, CDR1 is SGHAT and CDR2 is FQDESV (reference sequence). CDR3 residues: CASSNSGGALDEQFF. The CDR3 nucleotides are TGTGCCAGCTCGAACAGCGGGGGGGCCTTGGATGAGCAGTTCTTC. Based on the CDR3 plus reference TRBV11-1 and TRBJ2-1, the full variable domain is EAEVAQSPRYKITEKSQAVAFWCDPISGHATLYWYRQILGQGPELLVQFQDESVVDDSQLPKDRFSAERLKGVDSTLKIQPAELGDSAMYLCASSNSGGALDEQFFGPGTRLTVL.

The rearrangement links TRBV27 to TRBJ2-3; no definite D call. This CDR3 is built from 10 residues. Per germline, CDR1 MNHEY and CDR2 SMNVEV (reference sequence). Trimming pared 7 bases from V and 8 bases from J, leaving 7 bases between. CDR3 sequence reads: CASTLATQYF. The CDR3 bases are TGTGCCAGCACCCTGGCTACGCAGTATTTT.

The chain recombines TRBV6-5 with TRBJ2-2; 9 positions agree with TRBD2. This CDR3 has 15 amino acids. The V segment lost 6 bases and the J segment 5 bases; nucleotides outside the gene matches: 7. Germline CDR1 and CDR2: MNHEY and SVGAGI. The CDR3 DNA reads TGTGCCAGCAGAAGACTAGCGGACGCTACCGGGGAGCTGTTTTTT. It yields the protein CASRRLADATGELFF.

This sequence joins TRBV12-3 or TRBV12-4 and TRBJ1-2, with TRBD1 as a possible D gene (5 bases). CDR3 length equals 13 residues. Trimming stripped 3 bases from V and 8 bases from J, with 13 bases between. The DNA for the CDR3 is TGTGCCAGCAGTTTTTCAGGGATGAAGGGCTACACCTTC. The encoded protein is CASSFSGMKGYTF.

The gene calls are TRBV3-1 (or the pseudogene TRBV3-2) and TRBJ2-6; D gene unclear. The germline gives CDR1 LGHDT, CDR2 YNNKEL (reference sequence). The CDR3 runs 16 residues. V was pared by 3 bases and J by 0 bases, with 9 bases between. The CDR3 is CASSQQVSSGANVLTF. In nucleotides, the CDR3 is TGTGCCAGCAGCCAGCAGGTATCCTCTGGGGCCAACGTCCTGACTTTC.

Remarks on this clone: A junction boundary mismatches the germline segment, possibly from a read error. This chain joins TRBV12-3 or TRBV12-4 and TRBJ1-2; the match to TRBD1 covers 8 bases. CDR3 size: 12 residues. This CDR3 is CASSLAQGVHTF. The CDR3 DNA is TGTGCCAGCAGTCTAGCACAGGGGGTCCACACCTTC.

The V call is TRBV27, the J call TRBJ2-1, with D maybe TRBD1 (6 bases). This CDR3 is built from 18 residues. Trimming cost V 2 bases and J 4 bases, with 21 bases left between them. Looked up from germline, CDR1 is MNHEY and CDR2 is SMNVEV (reference sequence). CDR3 bases: TGTGCCAGCAGTTTACCAGCGACAGGTGCAGGGCTGTACAATGAGCAGTTCTTC. Amino acid sequence: CASSLPATGAGLYNEQFF.

The rearrangement uses TRBV5-8 and TRBJ2-5, with 10 positions matching TRBD2. The CDR3 is 20 residues long. Looked up from germline, CDR1 is SGHTS and CDR2 is YDEGEE. V lost 4 bases, J lost 4 bases, and 22 bases stayed unmatched. This CDR3 is CASSPCPSGASGRFRETQYF. The CDR3 DNA sequence: TGTGCCAGCAGCCCGTGCCCAAGCGGCGCTAGCGGGAGATTTAGAGAGACCCAGTACTTC. The whole variable domain, remainder taken from reference TRBV5-8 and TRBJ2-5, is EAGVTQSPTHLIKTRGQQATLRCSPISGHTSVYWYQQALGLGLQFLLWYDEGEERNRGNFPPRFSGRQFPNYSSELNVNALELEDSALYLCASSPCPSGASGRFRETQYFGPGTRLLVL.

The chain combines TRBV11-3 with TRBJ1-4, with 8 bases aligning to TRBD1. This CDR3 comprises 16 residues. Looked up from germline, CDR1 is SGHNT and CDR2 is YENEEA. V was pared by 5 bases and J by 11 bases, with 16 bases of the junction left unmatched. CDR3 amino acids: CASSPTEDRENRKLFF. CDR3 sequence (DNA): TGTGCCAGCAGCCCTACGGAGGACAGGGAAAATCGGAAACTGTTTTTT.

The gene calls are TRBV7-2 and TRBJ2-1; D is unclear. Germline V gene lookup returns CDR1 SGHTA and CDR2 FQGNSA. The CDR3 covers 15 residues. Deletions cut 4 bases from V and 9 bases from J, with 19 bases between. CDR3 bases: TGTGCCAGCAGCTCCCCTAAGCCGACAAGGTTTGAGCAGTTCTTC. Residues: CASSSPKPTRFEQFF.

The rearrangement uses TRBV20-1 and TRBJ2-1; 7 positions agree with TRBD2. CDR1 and CDR2 from the germline V gene are DFQATT and SNEGSKA (reference sequence). The CDR3 has 15 residues. V was clipped by 3 bases and J by 4 bases; unmatched bases: 9. DNA of the CDR3: TGCAGTGCTAGTATGTTCCTAGCGGTATACAATGAGCAGTTCTTC. Its translation: CSASMFLAVYNEQFF.

V gene TRBV5-1 combines with J gene TRBJ1-5; 7 bases fit TRBD1. The germline V gene encodes CDR1 SGHRS and CDR2 YFSETQ. After removal of 4 bases from V and 4 bases from J, the junction contained 8 bases not matched to a gene. This CDR3 contains 15 residues. CDR3 in amino acids: CASSRAPGQNQPQHF. In DNA form, the CDR3 reads TGCGCCAGCAGCCGCGCACCGGGACAGAATCAGCCCCAGCATTTT.

This clone has a handful of counts. The J gene is TRBJ2-3, the V gene TRBV6-2 or TRBV6-3; D is ambiguous. The V and J ends lost 2 bases and 1 base respectively, with 13 bases between them. The length of the CDR3 is 16 residues. CDR1 MNHEY and CDR2 SVGEGT come from the germline V gene. CDR3 nucleotide sequence: TGTGCCAGCAGTTACCCTTCTACCTTGGGCACAGATACGCAGTATTTT. Translated: CASSYPSTLGTDTQYF.

This sequence joins TRBV25-1 and TRBJ2-7, with TRBD2 matching over 7 bases. The ends lost 1 base at V and 4 bases at J; junction bases unmatched: 10. CDR3 length: 16 amino acids. Germline lookup yields CDR1 MGHDK and CDR2 SYGVNS. In nucleotides, the CDR3 is TGTGCCAGCAGTGAATGGGGCGGAGGGAGGGGATACGAGCAGTACTTC. Its protein product is CASSEWGGGRGYEQYF.

V and J are TRBV5-8 and TRBJ2-5; 9 bases match TRBD1. The CDR3 loop spans 14 amino acids. V trimming: 4 bases; J trimming: 7 bases; junction bases outside the gene matches: 8. Germline CDR1 and CDR2: SGHTS and YDEGEE. The CDR3 here is CASSPGQGTGTQYF. The CDR3 DNA sequence: TGTGCCAGCAGCCCTGGACAGGGGACGGGGACCCAGTACTTC.

The chain recombines TRBV7-3 with TRBJ1-4; D is unresolved. Trimming removed 2 bases at V and 1 base at J, with 11 bases between. This CDR3 contains 16 residues. CDR1 and CDR2 (germline): SGHTA, FQGTGA. The CDR3 DNA is TGTGCCAGCAGCTTAGAAGTCTACCAAACTAATGAAAAACTGTTTTTT. It is translated as CASSLEVYQTNEKLFF.

The genes are TRBV18 and TRBJ1-1; 7 bases line up with TRBD1. Trimming removed 3 bases from V and 7 bases from J; junction bases left unmatched: 2. CDR1 is KGHSH, CDR2 LQKENI, per germline. The CDR3 is 12 amino acids. In nucleotides, the CDR3 is TGTGCCAGCTCACCGGGACAGAGTGAAGCTTTCTTT. Encoded protein: CASSPGQSEAFF.